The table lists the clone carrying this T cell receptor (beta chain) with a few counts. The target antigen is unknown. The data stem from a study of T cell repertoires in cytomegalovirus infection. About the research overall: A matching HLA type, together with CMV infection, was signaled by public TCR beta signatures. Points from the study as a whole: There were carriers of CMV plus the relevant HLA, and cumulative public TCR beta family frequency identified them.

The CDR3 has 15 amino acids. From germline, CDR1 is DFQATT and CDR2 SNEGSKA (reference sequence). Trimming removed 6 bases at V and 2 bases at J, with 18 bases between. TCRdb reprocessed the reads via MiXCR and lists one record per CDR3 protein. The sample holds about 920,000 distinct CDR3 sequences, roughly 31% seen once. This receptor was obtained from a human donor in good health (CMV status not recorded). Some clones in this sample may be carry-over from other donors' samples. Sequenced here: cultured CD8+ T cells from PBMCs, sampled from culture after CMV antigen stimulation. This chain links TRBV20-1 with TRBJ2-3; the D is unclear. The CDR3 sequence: CSAIKPLDYTDTQYF. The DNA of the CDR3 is TGCAGTGCCATCAAACCACTCGATTACACAGATACGCAGTATTTT.